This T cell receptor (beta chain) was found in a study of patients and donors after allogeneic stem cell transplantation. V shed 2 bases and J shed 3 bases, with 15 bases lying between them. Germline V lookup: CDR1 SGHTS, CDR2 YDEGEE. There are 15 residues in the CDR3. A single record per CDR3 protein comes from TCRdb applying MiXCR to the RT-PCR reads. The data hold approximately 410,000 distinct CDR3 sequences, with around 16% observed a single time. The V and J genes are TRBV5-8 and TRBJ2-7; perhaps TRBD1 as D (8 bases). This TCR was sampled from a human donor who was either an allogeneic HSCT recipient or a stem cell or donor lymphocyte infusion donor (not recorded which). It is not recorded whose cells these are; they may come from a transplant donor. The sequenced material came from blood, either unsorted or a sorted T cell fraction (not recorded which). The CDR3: CASSFGQGGVYEQYF. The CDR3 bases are TGTGCCAGCAGCTTCGGACAGGGAGGGGTCTACGAGCAGTACTTC.